This T cell receptor (beta chain) was obtained from a study of blood T cell repertoires in COVID-19. Study-level information: Sites across the United States, Italy and Spain contributed samples from acute and convalescent COVID-19. PBMCs, B-cell-depleted T cells, or T cells provided the cDNA or gDNA that made up the material.

Authors' methods: Nucleated cell counts were estimated from reference gene primer amplification. Data came from immunoSEQ multiplex PCR; TCRdb stores just in-frame clones and leaves some out. V and J calls and clone size are those listed in that table; D and trimming were worked out from the DNA. This table holds about 330,000 clones, about 90% found once. This clone appeared a few times. This CDR3 spans 12 amino acids. Germline V gene data show CDR1 as SNHLY and CDR2 as FYNNEI. Deletions cut 6 bases from V and 9 bases from J, with 12 bases between. This sequence joins TRBV2 and TRBJ1-5; D gene ambiguous. The sample comprised peripheral blood. The TCR originated in a man aged 18-30 years who had recovered from COVID-19. The CDR3 DNA sequence: TGTGCCAGCAGGACGGTCCGGGGGCCCCAGCATTTT. This sequence encodes CASRTVRGPQHF.